These T cell receptor beta chains were read from a single sample in a study of CD8+CD57+ T cells in acquired aplastic anemia. TCRdb redid the calling of the reads with MiXCR, one entry per CDR3 protein. The sample has 250,000 to 300,000 distinct CDR3 sequences; approximately 60% are singletons. Sequencing input: sorted CD4+, CD8+, or CD8+CD57+ T cells (not recorded which) from PBMCs. These receptors originate from a human donor with aplastic anemia. Both conserved end residues are part of each CDR3. Each record gives: CDR3 length, D gene, V gene, J gene, clone size, CDR3 DNA, CDR3 protein. D genes are given only for firm matches. Size is omitted from some rows. Given values are once, few, many or a class for expanded clones.

14	TRBD1	TRBV10-3	TRBJ2-7	.	TGTGCCATCAGTGAGTCGGACAGGGGGAACGAGCAGTACTTC	CAISESDRGNEQYF
15	TRBD1	TRBV5-1	TRBJ2-5	many	TGCGCCAGCAGCCCCGGACAGGGTCGAGGGGAGACCCAGTACTTC	CASSPGQGRGETQYF
12	.	TRBV25-1	TRBJ2-1	.	TGTGCTACAACCGGGGCCGAGAATGAGCAGTTCTTC	CATTGAENEQFF
14	.	TRBV19	TRBJ1-2	.	TGTGCCAGTAGTATCCCCGGACTTCTTTCTGGCTACACCTTC	CASSIPGLLSGYTF
15	TRBD1	TRBV7-3	TRBJ2-1	few	TGTGCCAGCAGCTTAACAGGGGGCGAGTACAATGAGCAGTTCTTC	CASSLTGGEYNEQFF
14	TRBD1	TRBV2	TRBJ2-7	once	TGTGCCAGCAAGCCTCAGGGGGCTTCCTACGAGCAGTACTTC	CASKPQGASYEQYF
15	.	TRBV2	TRBJ1-6	.	TGCGCCAGCAGAGCACGACAGGAATGGAATTCACCCCTCCACTTT	CASRARQEWNSPLHF
14	.	TRBV9	TRBJ1-2	.	TGTGCCAGCAGCGTAGCTGACGGAACCTATGGCTACACCTTC	CASSVADGTYGYTF
13	.	TRBV7-9	TRBJ2-7	few	TGTGCCAGCCTCAAAAGTGGGGGCGGCGAGCAGTACTTC	CASLKSGGGEQYF
14	.	TRBV5-1	TRBJ1-2	many	TGCGCCAGCAGCTTGTCGGCCACCAACTATGGCTACACCTTC	CASSLSATNYGYTF